What follows are 27 T cell receptor beta chains derived from one specimen sequenced in a study of blood T cell repertoires in COVID-19. Produced via immunoSEQ multiplex PCR; TCRdb's table is partial and in-frame only. The data show 50,000 to 65,000 clones, with over 75% seen just once and about 4% held by the top ten. Sequencing input: peripheral blood. These receptors all come from a man between 65 and 80 years old with acute or convalescent COVID-19.

V usage is TRBV6-1 and J usage is TRBJ2-3; 8 bases align to TRBD1. The CDR3 length is 17 residues. V lost 4 bases and J lost 1; bases outside the gene matches: 10. Germline lookup yields CDR1 MNHNS and CDR2 SASEGT. Written as DNA, the CDR3 is TGTGCCAGCAGTGCCCCGACAGGGGCGGTGGGCACAGATACGCAGTATTTT. Its protein is CASSAPTGAVGTDTQYF.

The gene calls are TRBV7-2 and TRBJ1-6, with 9 bases matching TRBD1. V dropped 6 bases and J dropped 4; count of bases not matched to a gene: 4. Germline lookup yields CDR1 SGHTA and CDR2 FQGNSA. CDR3 length equals 15 residues. CDR3: CASSIGTGYNSPLHF. The CDR3 nucleotides are TGTGCCAGCAGTATAGGGACAGGGTATAATTCACCCCTCCACTTT.

The V call is TRBV6-2 or TRBV6-3, the J call TRBJ1-5; TRBD1 matches 9 bases. The J segment lost 5 bases and the V segment lost 5 bases, leaving 7 bases of the junction unmatched. Germline CDR1 reads MNHEY; CDR2 reads SVGEGT. This CDR3 is built from 15 residues. The CDR3 protein is CASSLLGTGYQPQHF. The CDR3 DNA follows: TGTGCCAGCAGTCTACTCGGGACAGGGTATCAGCCCCAGCATTTT.

This clone was counted a single time. The chain joins TRBV6-2 or TRBV6-3 to TRBJ2-1; TRBD2 agrees at 11 bases. CDR1 and CDR2 (germline): MNHEY, SVGEGT. The CDR3 covers 19 residues. The ends lost 6 bases at V and 0 bases at J; junction bases unmatched: 13. This CDR3 is CASSDTLAGGSSSYNEQFF. CDR3 DNA: TGTGCCAGCAGCGACACCCTAGCGGGGGGCTCTAGCTCCTACAATGAGCAGTTCTTC.

This chain uses TRBV5-6 with TRBJ1-2, with TRBD1 matching 8 bases. Germline V lookup: CDR1 SGHDT, CDR2 YYEEEE. Germline trimming cut 0 bases from V and 4 bases from J; bases unmatched to any gene: 5. The CDR3 is made up of 15 amino acids. The CDR3: CASSLGVGQGYGYTF. The DNA for the CDR3 is TGTGCCAGCAGCTTGGGGGTTGGACAGGGCTATGGCTACACCTTC.

The rearrangement uses TRBV5-6 and TRBJ2-1; no clear D. The V end was cut by 1 base, the J end by 8 bases, with 13 bases between. Looked up from germline, CDR1 is SGHDT and CDR2 is YYEEEE. The CDR3 is 14 residues long. In DNA form, the CDR3 reads TGTGCCAGCAGCTTGTCCCTAGTATACTATGAGCAGTTCTTC. Its protein is CASSLSLVYYEQFF.

V usage is TRBV4-3 and J usage is TRBJ2-1; 7 bases agree with TRBD1. The trim removed 3 bases at V and 6 bases at J, leaving 5 bases unmatched. The CDR3 is 14 residues long. CDR1 is LGHNA, CDR2 YSLEER, per germline. DNA for the CDR3: TGCGCCAGCAGCCAGGGGACAGAGGGCAATGAGCAGTTCTTC. Translation gives CASSQGTEGNEQFF.

This clone was detected only a few times. V gene TRBV7-2 combines with J gene TRBJ2-5; the D is unclear. CDR3 length: 13 amino acids. Trimming removed 2 bases at V and 1 base at J, with 5 bases between. The germline V gene encodes CDR1 SGHTA and CDR2 FQGNSA. The CDR3 coding sequence is TGTGCCAGCAGCTTATCTGTCCAAGAGACCCAGTACTTC. This encodes CASSLSVQETQYF.

This rearrangement joins TRBV30 to TRBJ1-3; 8 positions match TRBD1. CDR3 size: 13 residues. Looked up from germline, CDR1 is GTSNPN and CDR2 is SVGIG (reference sequence). V trimming: 2 bases; J trimming: 4 bases; junction bases outside the gene matches: 1. For the CDR3, the DNA is TGTGCCTGGAGTAACAGGGGGGGAAACACCATATATTTT. This translates into CAWSNRGGNTIYF.

This clone came up once. V and J are TRBV7-8 and TRBJ1-4, with D uncertain. Trimming cost V 1 base and J 7 bases, with 10 bases left between them. Germline V gene data show CDR1 as SGHVS and CDR2 as FQNEAQ. CDR3 length: 14 amino acids. CDR3 residues: CASSLVGLSEKLFF. Here the CDR3 DNA reads TGTGCCAGCAGCTTAGTGGGCCTCTCTGAAAAACTGTTTTTT.

The chain is built from TRBV4-2 and TRBJ2-1; TRBD2 agrees at 9 bases. This CDR3 contains 18 residues. The V gene end was trimmed by 0 bases and the J gene end by 6 bases; junction bases not matched to a gene: 12. Germline V lookup: CDR1 LGHNA, CDR2 YNFKEQ. Here the CDR3 DNA reads TGTGCCAGCAGCCAAGAGGTCTGGGGAGCGGGGGGACGCAATGAGCAGTTCTTC. Its translation is CASSQEVWGAGGRNEQFF.

The genes are TRBV5-8 and TRBJ2-5; TRBD2 matches 7 bases. Looked up from germline, CDR1 is SGHTS and CDR2 is YDEGEE. Trimming took 4 bases from V and 4 from J; bases not matched to a gene: 7. CDR3 length: 14 residues. CDR3 nucleotide sequence: TGTGCCAGCAGCCTGAACTGGGGGGGAGAGACCCAGTACTTC. This translates into CASSLNWGGETQYF.

V gene TRBV7-7 combines with J gene TRBJ2-5; 13 bases match TRBD2. The CDR3 length is 16 residues. Germline CDR1 and CDR2: SSHAT and FNYEAQ (reference sequence). The ends lost 0 bases at V and 5 bases at J; junction bases unmatched: 3. The CDR3 here is CASSLAGLAGRETQYF. The DNA for the CDR3 is TGTGCCAGCAGCTTAGCGGGACTAGCGGGGCGGGAGACCCAGTACTTC.

This clone was counted a few times. The chain links TRBV5-4 to TRBJ1-2; 8 positions match TRBD1. After removal of 4 bases from V and 0 bases from J, the junction contained 5 bases not matched to a gene. This CDR3 comprises 15 residues. Per germline, CDR1 SGHNT and CDR2 YYREEE (reference sequence). The CDR3 loop is CASSISQGANYGYTF. In DNA, the CDR3 is TGTGCCAGCAGCATCTCACAGGGGGCTAACTATGGCTACACCTTC.

The chain joins TRBV6-5 to TRBJ1-2; TRBD1 agrees at 12 bases. Germline lookup yields CDR1 MNHEY and CDR2 SVGAGI. V trimming: 2 bases; J trimming: 4 bases; junction bases outside the gene matches: 5. The CDR3 is 16 residues long. This chain's CDR3 is CASSYLGQGAPYGYTF. The DNA of the CDR3 is TGTGCCAGCAGTTACCTGGGACAGGGGGCGCCCTATGGCTACACCTTC.

The gene calls are TRBV5-1 and TRBJ1-2; weak D call: TRBD1 (5 bases). The CDR3 spans 14 residues. Per germline, CDR1 SGHRS and CDR2 YFSETQ. V was trimmed by 9 bases and J by 2 bases, leaving 17 bases between them. DNA for the CDR3: TGCGCCACCGCGGTGGGCAGGGTGAACTATGGCTACACCTTC. Its translation is CATAVGRVNYGYTF.

The CDR3 is CASSPYRETQYF. In DNA form, the CDR3 reads TGTGCCAGCAGCCCCTATCGGGAGACCCAGTACTTC. The J gene is TRBJ2-5, the V gene TRBV3-1 (or the pseudogene TRBV3-2); D remains unclear. Trimming removed 4 bases from V and 5 bases from J, with 8 bases in between. The CDR3 spans 12 residues. Germline V gene lookup returns CDR1 LGHDT and CDR2 YNNKEL (reference sequence).

This clone was seen a single time. The J gene is TRBJ2-6, the V gene TRBV5-6; the D gene is possibly TRBD1 (6 bases). The CDR3 has 16 residues. Germline V gives CDR1 SGHDT, CDR2 YYEEEE. The V and J ends lost 0 bases and 6 bases respectively, with 13 bases between them. The CDR3 sequence: CASSLAGGGQANVLTF. The CDR3 region has the DNA TGTGCCAGCAGCTTGGCGGGTGGGGGCCAGGCCAACGTCCTGACTTTC.

In this sample, this clone turned up once. The chain carries TRBV19 and TRBJ1-2, with 11 bases lining up with TRBD1. Trimming cost V 3 bases and J 7 bases; bases outside gene matches: 4. The CDR3 length is 14 residues. CDR1 LNHDA and CDR2 SQIVND come from the germline V gene (reference sequence). The CDR3 DNA follows: TGTGCCAGTAGTATCGGACAGGGGGCTGGTGGCTACACCTTC. This codes for CASSIGQGAGGYTF.

The chain couples TRBV28 to TRBJ2-5, with D maybe TRBD1 (5 bases). CDR1 and CDR2 from the germline V gene are MDHEN and SYDVKM. V was trimmed by 4 bases and J by 6 bases, leaving 9 bases between them. This CDR3 comprises 12 residues. CDR3 amino acids: CASSSGIQTQYF. Here the CDR3 DNA reads TGTGCCAGCAGTTCAGGGATTCAGACCCAGTACTTC.

The rearrangement links TRBV6-5 to TRBJ1-5, with 10 bases that match TRBD1. With 4 bases clipped from V and 6 bases from J, the junction kept 3 bases outside the gene matches. The CDR3 extends over 14 amino acids. From germline, CDR1 is MNHEY and CDR2 SVGAGI. The CDR3 DNA reads as TGTGCCAGCAGTTTAGGACAGGGGGGTCAGCCCCAGCATTTT. It translates to CASSLGQGGQPQHF.

This clone was recorded only once. The genes are TRBV5-6 and TRBJ2-7; D is ambiguous. Trimming took off 0 bases at V and 4 bases at J, with 17 bases between the two ends. Germline lookup yields CDR1 SGHDT and CDR2 YYEEEE. The CDR3 spans 16 residues. This CDR3 is CASSLATSAGKYEQYF. DNA for the CDR3: TGTGCCAGCAGCTTGGCTACTTCGGCAGGAAAATACGAGCAGTACTTC.

The chain combines TRBV3-1 (or the pseudogene TRBV3-2) with TRBJ2-3, with a weak D call TRBD1 (5 bases). There are 11 residues in the CDR3. The V end lost 11 bases, the J end lost 3 bases, and 9 bases lay between the germline ends. Germline loops: CDR1 LGHDT, CDR2 YNNKEL (reference sequence). As DNA, the CDR3 is TGTGCCTCTAGGGGTACAGATACGCAGTATTTT. Translation: CASRGTDTQYF.

The chain uses TRBV2 and TRBJ2-1; 11 bases map to TRBD1. Germline V lookup: CDR1 SNHLY, CDR2 FYNNEI. The CDR3 runs to 15 residues. Germline trimming cut 7 bases from V and 7 bases from J; bases unmatched to any gene: 9. The CDR3 bases are TGTGCCAGCATTCCGCTGGGACAGGGGGGAAATGAGCAGTTCTTC. Its translation: CASIPLGQGGNEQFF.

V usage is TRBV19 and J usage is TRBJ2-3; perhaps TRBD2 as D (7 bases). V lost 5 bases, J lost 3 bases, and 15 bases lay in between. This CDR3 is built from 15 residues. Germline CDR1 is LNHDA and CDR2 is SQIVND (reference sequence). In DNA, the CDR3 is TGTGCCAGTAGTGGCGGGGGCTATGGAACAGATACGCAGTATTTT. As protein: CASSGGGYGTDTQYF.

The J gene is TRBJ1-2, the V gene TRBV5-6, with a tentative D call TRBD1 (5 bases). Germline V gives CDR1 SGHDT, CDR2 YYEEEE. Trimming stripped 0 bases from V and 8 bases from J, with 17 bases between. The CDR3 runs to 15 residues. The CDR3 region is CASSLDRSTSGGYTF. In nucleotides, the CDR3 is TGTGCCAGCAGCTTGGACAGGTCGACAAGTGGCGGCTACACCTTC.

The rearrangement links TRBV11-2 to TRBJ2-1; D might be TRBD2 (6 bases). Germline V lookup: CDR1 SGHAT, CDR2 FQNNGV. This CDR3 has 17 amino acids. With 1 base removed from V and 0 bases from J, the gap between germline ends came to 13 bases. CDR3 residues: CASSLGSLAFSYNEQFF. In DNA form, the CDR3 reads TGTGCCAGCAGCTTAGGGTCTCTAGCGTTCTCCTACAATGAGCAGTTCTTC.